This is a list of T cell receptor beta chains from one sample in a study of cytomegalovirus exposure and HLA in healthy donors. Produced via immunoSEQ multiplex PCR; TCRdb's table is partial and in-frame only. The table lists about 200,000 clones, with roughly 0.74% in the top ten. Source material: PBMCs. The source is a boy aged 5-17 years in good health and CMV-seronegative. Each CDR3 is given with its conserved first and last residue. Fields, in order: CDR3 DNA, CDR3 protein, V gene, J gene, D gene. A D gene is named only where the DNA matches it firmly.

cdr3_nt: TGCGCCAGCAGCCAACCCCGGGAGGGGACCTACGAGCAGTACTTC
cdr3_aa: CASSQPREGTYEQYF
v_call: TRBV4-1
j_call: TRBJ2-7
d_call: TRBD2

cdr3_nt: TGTGCCAGCAGCTTGGACACCCGTTGGGTTGGCTACACCTTC
cdr3_aa: CASSLDTRWVGYTF
v_call: TRBV7-9
j_call: TRBJ1-2
d_call: .

cdr3_nt: TGTGCCAGCAGCTTACAGGGATCGCTCACAGATACGCAGTATTTT
cdr3_aa: CASSLQGSLTDTQYF
v_call: TRBV7-2
j_call: TRBJ2-3
d_call: .

cdr3_nt: TGTGCCAGCAGCTCGGGGAGAGGCAGGAGAGTTTTCTTT
cdr3_aa: CASSSGRGRRVFF
v_call: TRBV6-5
j_call: TRBJ1-1
d_call: .

cdr3_nt: TGCGCCAGCAGCCACATCCTACGGGGGAAAGAGGGCACAGATACGCAGTATTTT
cdr3_aa: CASSHILRGKEGTDTQYF
v_call: TRBV4-1
j_call: TRBJ2-3
d_call: .

cdr3_nt: TGTGCCAGCAGCCCTAGACTAGCGGGGGGGGATACGCAGTATTTT
cdr3_aa: CASSPRLAGGDTQYF
v_call: TRBV7-3
j_call: TRBJ2-3
d_call: TRBD2

cdr3_nt: TGTGCCACAACCTCCGGGACAGTTAATCAGCCCCAGCATTTT
cdr3_aa: CATTSGTVNQPQHF
v_call: TRBV28
j_call: TRBJ1-5
d_call: TRBD1

cdr3_nt: TGTGCCTGGAGTTCCACAGGGAGAGGGGATCAGCCCCAGCATTTT
cdr3_aa: CAWSSTGRGDQPQHF
v_call: TRBV30
j_call: TRBJ1-5
d_call: .

cdr3_nt: TGCAGTGCCCCTTTCTCCTACGAGCAGTACTTC
cdr3_aa: CSAPFSYEQYF
v_call: TRBV20-1
j_call: TRBJ2-7
d_call: .

cdr3_nt: TGCGCCAGCAGCATTGGACAGGGATGGGACATTCAGTACTTC
cdr3_aa: CASSIGQGWDIQYF
v_call: TRBV5-1
j_call: TRBJ2-4
d_call: TRBD1

cdr3_nt: TGTGCCAGCAGCTCGACAGGGCCTGGGGCCAACGTCCTGACTTTC
cdr3_aa: CASSSTGPGANVLTF
v_call: TRBV7-9
j_call: TRBJ2-6
d_call: TRBD1

cdr3_nt: TGTGCTAGCAGCCGGGGGAAACTGTTTTTT
cdr3_aa: CASSRGKLFF
v_call: TRBV7-7
j_call: TRBJ1-4
d_call: .

cdr3_nt: TGCGCCAGCAGCTTGGAATTTGGCAGGGAGAACACCGGGGAGCTGTTTTTT
cdr3_aa: CASSLEFGRENTGELFF
v_call: TRBV5-1
j_call: TRBJ2-2
d_call: .

cdr3_nt: TGTGCCAGCAGTGAATACGCGGGAAACACCATATATTTT
cdr3_aa: CASSEYAGNTIYF
v_call: TRBV25-1
j_call: TRBJ1-3
d_call: .

cdr3_nt: TGTGCCAGCAGTTTGGCAGGGCCCTATGGCTACACCTTC
cdr3_aa: CASSLAGPYGYTF
v_call: TRBV27
j_call: TRBJ1-2
d_call: .

cdr3_nt: TGTGCCAGCAGTTTCGGGGGTTCAACTAATGAAAAACTGTTTTTT
cdr3_aa: CASSFGGSTNEKLFF
v_call: TRBV28
j_call: TRBJ1-4
d_call: .

cdr3_nt: TGTGCCAGCTTGGGCGGGGGTAGGAATGAGCAGTTCTTC
cdr3_aa: CASLGGGRNEQFF
v_call: TRBV28
j_call: TRBJ2-1
d_call: TRBD2

cdr3_nt: TGCGCCAGCAGCAACAGGGATAAGTACGAGCAGTACTTC
cdr3_aa: CASSNRDKYEQYF
v_call: TRBV5-1
j_call: TRBJ2-7
d_call: .

cdr3_nt: TGTGCCAGCAGTTTTTGGCGGGCTTCTTCACAAGAGACCCAGTACTTC
cdr3_aa: CASSFWRASSQETQYF
v_call: TRBV27
j_call: TRBJ2-5
d_call: .

cdr3_nt: TGCGCCAGCAGCCAAGAGGCACAGCGGGACACTGAAGCTTTCTTT
cdr3_aa: CASSQEAQRDTEAFF
v_call: TRBV4-1
j_call: TRBJ1-1
d_call: .

cdr3_nt: TGTGCCAGCAGTGTTACACAGGGGGTTACTGAAGCTTTCTTT
cdr3_aa: CASSVTQGVTEAFF
v_call: TRBV27
j_call: TRBJ1-1
d_call: TRBD1

cdr3_nt: TGTGCCAGCAGTTACAACAGGGGCGGGTCACCCCTCCACTTT
cdr3_aa: CASSYNRGGSPLHF
v_call: TRBV6-5
j_call: TRBJ1-6
d_call: TRBD1

cdr3_nt: TGTGCCAGCAAATGGTACAACGGGGAGCTGTTTTTT
cdr3_aa: CASKWYNGELFF
v_call: TRBV6-6
j_call: TRBJ2-2
d_call: .

cdr3_nt: TGTGCCACCTTAGACACGCTGAACACCGGGGAGCTGTTTTTT
cdr3_aa: CATLDTLNTGELFF
v_call: TRBV27
j_call: TRBJ2-2
d_call: .

cdr3_nt: TGTGCCAGCAGCCCCCCGGGCTACAATGAGCAGTTCTTC
cdr3_aa: CASSPPGYNEQFF
v_call: TRBV13
j_call: TRBJ2-1
d_call: .

cdr3_nt: TGTGCCTGGAGTATTGCGGGGGGGAAAGGGTCAGATACGCAGTATTTT
cdr3_aa: CAWSIAGGKGSDTQYF
v_call: TRBV30
j_call: TRBJ2-3
d_call: TRBD2